A few counts support the clone carrying this TCR beta chain. Clones were read by immunoSEQ multiplex PCR, and TCRdb kept only the in-frame ones, dropping some. The table shows approximately 94,000 clones, with roughly 87% occurring only once. V was shortened by 5 bases and J by 5 bases, with 6 bases between the two germline ends. Looked up from germline, CDR1 is KGHSH and CDR2 is LQKENI. The CDR3 is 11 amino acids. As for time point: pretreatment peripheral blood. These data are taken from a study of PD-L1 blockade in urothelial cancer. On the study more broadly: The median T cell count in blood samples was 110,000 to 150,000.

V gene TRBV18 combines with J gene TRBJ2-5, with D possibly TRBD2 on 5 matching bases. Here the sequenced sample was PBMCs, taken around atezolizumab (anti-PD-L1) treatment. The receptor was derived from a man aged 55-75 years with urothelial cancer. CDR3 nucleotides: TGTGCCAGCTCATGGGAGGAGACCCAGTACTTC. Its translation: CASSWEETQYF.